Shown below are 22 T cell receptor beta chains from a single sample sequenced in a study of blood T cell repertoires in COVID-19. Sequencing used immunoSEQ multiplex PCR; TCRdb keeps in-frame clones, though not all of them. The sample lists approximately 210,000 clones; about 85% were seen once. The sequencing sample was made of peripheral blood. The receptors stem from a woman older than 75 with COVID-19, enrolled during active disease.

J is TRBJ2-1 and V is TRBV29-1; 8 bases line up with TRBD2. This CDR3 spans 14 amino acids. The V segment lost 6 bases and the J segment 3 bases; nucleotides outside the gene matches: 7. Germline CDR1 is SQVTM and CDR2 is ANQGSEA. The CDR3 reads CSVFSGALYNEQFF. The CDR3 coding sequence is TGCAGCGTCTTTAGCGGGGCTCTCTACAATGAGCAGTTCTTC.

The chain links TRBV18 to TRBJ2-1, with a weak D call TRBD1 (6 bases). V was shortened by 4 bases and J by 7 bases, with 14 bases between the two germline ends. CDR1 and CDR2 (germline): KGHSH, LQKENI. CDR3 size: 14 residues. The CDR3 sequence is CASSRRDTRNEQFF. The DNA of the CDR3 is TGTGCCAGCTCACGCCGGGACACCCGGAATGAGCAGTTCTTC.

The chain recombines TRBV6-2 or TRBV6-3 with TRBJ1-2, with 8 bases aligning to TRBD1. The V gene end was trimmed by 5 bases and the J gene end by 0 bases; junction bases not matched to a gene: 8. In germline, CDR1 is MNHEY, CDR2 SVGEGT. The CDR3 spans 16 residues. CDR3 loop: CASSLTTGGANYGYTF. The CDR3 coding sequence is TGTGCCAGCAGTCTCACTACAGGGGGAGCTAACTATGGCTACACCTTC.

The chain couples TRBV18 to TRBJ2-1; D perhaps matches TRBD1 (6 bases). In germline, CDR1 is KGHSH, CDR2 LQKENI. This CDR3 is built from 12 residues. V dropped 2 bases and J dropped 8 bases, with 7 bases sitting between them. The CDR3, as DNA: TGTGCCAGCTCACCATACAGGGATGAGCAGTTCTTC. Translation: CASSPYRDEQFF.

The genes are TRBV6-5 and TRBJ1-5, with 7 bases aligning to TRBD1. J was trimmed by 3 bases and V by 6 bases; bases with no gene match: 5. CDR1 MNHEY and CDR2 SVGAGI come from the germline V gene. The CDR3 runs to 14 residues. The CDR3 is CASRPGTANQPQHF. Written as DNA, the CDR3 is TGTGCCAGCAGGCCTGGGACAGCCAATCAGCCCCAGCATTTT.

The chain carries TRBV7-9 and TRBJ1-2; the match to TRBD1 covers 7 bases. The CDR3 covers 14 residues. CDR1 is SEHNR, CDR2 FQNEAQ, per germline (reference sequence). V dropped 0 bases and J dropped 3; count of bases not matched to a gene: 1. The CDR3, as DNA: TGTGCCAGCAGCTTAGCAGGGGGCGACTATGGCTACACCTTC. It codes for CASSLAGGDYGYTF.

The chain carries TRBV10-3 and TRBJ2-7, with D perhaps TRBD1 (6 bases). CDR3 length: 14 residues. The germline V gene encodes CDR1 ENHRY and CDR2 SYGVKD. Trimming cost V 3 bases and J 0 bases, with 9 bases left between them. CDR3 amino acids: CAISDQGSSYEQYV. The CDR3 DNA reads TGTGCCATCAGTGACCAGGGGAGCTCCTACGAGCAGTACGTC.

The J gene is TRBJ2-5, the V gene TRBV11-2, with 8 positions matching TRBD2. V shed 8 bases, J shed 5 bases, and the junction held 7 bases outside the gene matches. Germline CDR1 and CDR2: SGHAT and FQNNGV. The CDR3 loop spans 13 amino acids. This CDR3 reads CASGLAGAETQYF. The CDR3, as DNA: TGTGCCAGCGGACTAGCCGGGGCCGAGACCCAGTACTTC.

This chain links TRBV7-2 with TRBJ2-3, with 8 bases matching TRBD2. Germline V lookup: CDR1 SGHTA, CDR2 FQGNSA. The CDR3 contains 15 residues. The V gene end was trimmed by 5 bases and the J gene end by 0 bases; junction bases not matched to a gene: 4. Here the CDR3 reads CASSLTSGSTDTQYF. DNA of the CDR3: TGTGCCAGCAGCCTCACTAGCGGCAGCACAGATACGCAGTATTTT.

The chain joins TRBV3-1 (or the pseudogene TRBV3-2) to TRBJ2-3, with D maybe TRBD2 (5 bases). Germline V CDR1 and CDR2: LGHDT, YNNKEL (reference sequence). The V end lost 6 bases, the J end lost 5 bases, and 18 bases lay between the germline ends. The CDR3 has 15 amino acids. The CDR3 loop is CASRGVSPGKDTQYF. As DNA, the CDR3 is TGTGCCAGCAGGGGAGTGTCGCCAGGCAAAGATACGCAGTATTTT.

The V gene is TRBV5-4, the J gene TRBJ2-1; 8 nucleotides match TRBD2. V was clipped by 4 bases and J by 4 bases; unmatched bases: 10. This CDR3 comprises 16 residues. Germline CDR1 and CDR2: SGHNT and YYREEE (reference sequence). Here the CDR3 DNA reads TGTGCCAGCAGCCGATCGATAGCGGGGTATTACAATGAGCAGTTCTTC. It is translated as CASSRSIAGYYNEQFF.

V is TRBV28 and J is TRBJ1-1, with D possibly being TRBD1 (5 bases). This CDR3 comprises 14 residues. V lost 9 bases and J 1 base, leaving 15 bases between the germline ends. Germline V CDR1 and CDR2: MDHEN, SYDVKM. The CDR3 spells CASGGERENTEAFF. CDR3 DNA sequence: TGTGCCAGTGGAGGGGAAAGGGAGAACACTGAAGCTTTCTTT.

V usage is TRBV5-4 and J usage is TRBJ2-5; unclear D gene. The CDR3 has 15 residues. Germline CDR1 and CDR2: SGHNT and YYREEE (reference sequence). The V gene lost 1 base and the J gene lost 2 bases, with 12 bases spanning the gap. The CDR3 region has the DNA TGTGCCAGCAGCTTGAAACAGCCAACACAAGAGACCCAGTACTTC. This codes for CASSLKQPTQETQYF.

This rearrangement joins TRBV7-2 to TRBJ1-4, with 7 positions matching TRBD1. This CDR3 is 13 amino acids long. J gave up 5 bases and V 6 bases, and 3 bases lay outside the gene matches. Germline V gene lookup returns CDR1 SGHTA and CDR2 FQGNSA. Here the CDR3 reads CASRGQQNEKLFF. The CDR3 DNA reads as TGTGCCAGCAGGGGACAGCAGAATGAAAAACTGTTTTTT.

The chain carries TRBV12-3 or TRBV12-4 and TRBJ1-6; 7 positions agree with TRBD1. This CDR3 has 13 amino acids. With V trimmed by 5 bases and J by 10 bases, 5 bases remained unmatched. CDR3 loop: CASSATGMSPLHF. CDR3 nucleotides: TGTGCCAGCAGTGCGACAGGGATGTCACCCCTCCACTTT.

The gene calls are TRBV12-5 and TRBJ1-3, with 7 bases fitting TRBD1. The CDR3 has 15 residues. CDR1 is LGHNT and CDR2 is FRNRAP in the germline V gene. V was pared by 6 bases and J by 0 bases, with 5 bases of the junction left unmatched. CDR3 sequence (DNA): TGTGCTAGTGGCCCTGGGACAGACTCTGGAAACACCATATATTTT. Translated: CASGPGTDSGNTIYF.

The V gene is TRBV5-1, the J gene TRBJ2-3; tentative D call: TRBD2 (6 bases). The CDR3 loop spans 15 amino acids. The V gene lost 7 bases and the J gene lost 2 bases, with 17 bases spanning the gap. CDR1 and CDR2 from the germline V gene are SGHRS and YFSETQ. In nucleotides, the CDR3 is TGCGCCAGCGGACTAACGGGAGTATCCACAGATACGCAGTATTTT. This gives the protein CASGLTGVSTDTQYF.

J is TRBJ2-5 and V is TRBV9, with 9 bases fitting TRBD1. The CDR3 runs 15 residues. Looked up from germline, CDR1 is SGDLS and CDR2 is YYNGEE. V lost 0 bases, J lost 4 bases, and 4 bases stayed unmatched. CDR3 loop: CASSVGGQGLETQYF. For the CDR3, the DNA is TGTGCCAGCAGCGTAGGTGGACAGGGGTTAGAGACCCAGTACTTC.

V and J are TRBV7-2 and TRBJ1-2; 8 bases are shared with TRBD1. Trimming cost V 2 bases and J 4 bases; bases outside gene matches: 6. The CDR3 contains 15 residues. Germline loops: CDR1 SGHTA, CDR2 FQGNSA. CDR3 sequence (DNA): TGTGCCAGCAGCTTAAGCTCCACAGGGGGCTATGGCTACACCTTC. It specifies CASSLSSTGGYGYTF.

V usage is TRBV19 and J usage is TRBJ2-3; 11 nucleotides align to TRBD1. CDR3 size: 18 residues. V lost 2 bases, J lost 4 bases, and 11 bases stayed unmatched. The V gene's germline CDR1 is LNHDA and CDR2 SQIVND (reference sequence). The CDR3 protein is CASSISRTGGAGPDTQYF. The CDR3 DNA is TGTGCCAGTAGTATATCCAGGACAGGGGGCGCGGGGCCAGATACGCAGTATTTT.

This chain connects TRBV7-9 to TRBJ2-7; TRBD1 matches at 9 bases. Trimming cost V 5 bases and J 7 bases; bases outside gene matches: 6. CDR1 SEHNR and CDR2 FQNEAQ come from the germline V gene (reference sequence). The CDR3 covers 13 residues. The CDR3 bases are TGTGCCAGCAGCACAACCGGGACAGGGGAGCAGTACGTC. The encoded protein is CASSTTGTGEQYV.

This chain connects TRBV3-1 (or the pseudogene TRBV3-2) to TRBJ2-7; 10 positions agree with TRBD1. Germline CDR1 is LGHDT and CDR2 is YNNKEL (reference sequence). Germline trimming cut 1 base from V and 1 base from J; bases unmatched to any gene: 1. The CDR3 sequence is 15 residues long. Here the CDR3 reads CASSQGTGGSYEQYF. CDR3 coding DNA: TGTGCCAGCAGCCAAGGGACAGGGGGGTCCTACGAGCAGTACTTC.